The T cell receptor (beta chain) under discussion was sequenced for a study of memory CD4+ T cells and cytomegalovirus serostatus. Overall study context: This sample comes from healthy Belgian adults, several CMV seropositive, approximately 23 seronegative.

Germline V gene data show CDR1 as SGDLS and CDR2 as YYNGEE. J lost 0 bases, V lost 0 bases, and 7 bases had no gene match. The CDR3 covers 18 residues. Points from the study as a whole: Repertoires predicted CMV serostatus with median bootstrapped AUC of approximately 0.95. The CMV-associated TCR signature appears largely within the CD4+ memory repertoire.

The sort gate was single viable CD3+CD4+CD8-CD45RO+ cells for memory CD4+ T cells. Total CD4+ T cells were enriched by CD4 positive selection. Only a few counts were recorded for this clone. The antigen remains unidentified. TCRdb keeps only in-frame clones here, not all; method: immunoSEQ multiplex PCR. The sample has around 84,000 clones, 65% to 85% seen once. V gene TRBV9 combines with J gene TRBJ1-3; 9 positions agree with TRBD1. Specimen: memory CD4+ T cells from blood. The receptor was isolated from an adult in good health and CMV-seronegative. CDR3 nucleotides: TGTGCCAGCAGCGTAGGGTCGACAGGGGGTAACTCTGGAAACACCATATATTTT. Translating gives CASSVGSTGGNSGNTIYF.